The clone carrying this TCR beta chain was picked up many times. Its antigen is unidentified. This sample is drawn from a study of T-cell memory formation after mild COVID-19. Study in general: Largely, the TCR clusters proved donor specific. Study-level findings and limits: Cross-reactive memory apparently joined, as some responding clones appeared in pre-infection memory.

TCRdb called the 5' RACE reads again in MiXCR, with one record for every CDR3 protein. Here the sample spans roughly 190,000 distinct CDR3 sequences, approximately 16% being singletons. Sample: PBMCs or a T cell subset sorted from them (not recorded which). The source is an adult woman who had mild COVID-19 (a few samples of this study predate the infection). Cell type and time point are not known.

CDR3 region: CASSSRQGNYGYTF. The CDR3 DNA is TGCGCCAGCAGCTCGAGACAGGGGAACTATGGCTACACCTTC. This chain uses TRBV5-1 with TRBJ1-2; the match to TRBD1 covers 8 bases. The CDR3 runs to 14 residues. Unmatched junction bases numbered 3, after V lost 3 bases and J lost 2 bases. Germline loops: CDR1 SGHRS, CDR2 YFSETQ.